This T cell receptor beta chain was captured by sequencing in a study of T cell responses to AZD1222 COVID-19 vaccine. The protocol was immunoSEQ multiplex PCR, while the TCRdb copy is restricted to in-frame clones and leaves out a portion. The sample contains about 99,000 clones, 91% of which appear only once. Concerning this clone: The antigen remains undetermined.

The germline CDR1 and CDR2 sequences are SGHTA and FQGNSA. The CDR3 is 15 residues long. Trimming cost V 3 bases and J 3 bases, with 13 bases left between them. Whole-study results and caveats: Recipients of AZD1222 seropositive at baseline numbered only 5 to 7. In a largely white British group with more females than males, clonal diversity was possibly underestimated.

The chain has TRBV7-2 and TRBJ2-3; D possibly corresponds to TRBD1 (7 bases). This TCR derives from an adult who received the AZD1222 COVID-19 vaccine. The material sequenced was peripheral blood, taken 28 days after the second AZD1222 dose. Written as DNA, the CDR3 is TGTGCCAGCAGCTTCAGGGGGACTTTGACAGATACGCAGTATTTT. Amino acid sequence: CASSFRGTLTDTQYF.